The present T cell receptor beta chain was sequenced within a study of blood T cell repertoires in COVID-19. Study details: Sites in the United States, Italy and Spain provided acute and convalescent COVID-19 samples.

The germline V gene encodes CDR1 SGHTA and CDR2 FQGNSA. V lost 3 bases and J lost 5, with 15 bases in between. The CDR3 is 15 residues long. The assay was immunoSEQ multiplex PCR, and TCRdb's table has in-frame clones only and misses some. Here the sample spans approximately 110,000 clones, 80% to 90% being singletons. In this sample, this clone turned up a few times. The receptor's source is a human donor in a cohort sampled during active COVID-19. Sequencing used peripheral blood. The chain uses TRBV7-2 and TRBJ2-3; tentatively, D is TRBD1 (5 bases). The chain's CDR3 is CASSFSSLRVDTQYF. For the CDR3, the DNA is TGTGCCAGCAGCTTCAGCTCGCTCAGGGTAGATACGCAGTATTTT. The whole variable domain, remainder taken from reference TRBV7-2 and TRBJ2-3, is GAGVSQSPSNKVTEKGKDVELRCDPISGHTALYWYRQSLGQGLEFLIYFQGNSAPDKSGLPSDRFSAERTGGSVSTLTIQRTQQEDSAVYLCASSFSSLRVDTQYFGPGTRLTVL.